These 20 T cell receptor beta chains share one sample of origin, sequenced in a study of blood T cells in healthy people across ages. Together with a sample-barcoded 5' primer, a J-beta primer mix was included in a second PCR lasting about 7 to 11 cycles. TCRdb re-analysed the 5' RACE reads in MiXCR, keeping a single row per CDR3 protein. The sample consists of over a million distinct CDR3 sequences, more than 35% of them appearing once. Sequencing used blood. The receptors here all came from a woman between 55 and 75 years old in good health.

As to this clonotype: A much bigger clone sits one base away, suggesting this may be a read error. This chain joins TRBV29-1 and TRBJ2-1, with 8 bases aligning to TRBD2. The germline gives CDR1 SQVTM, CDR2 ANQGSEA. The V gene end was trimmed by 0 bases and the J gene end by 2 bases; junction bases not matched to a gene: 3. The CDR3 totals 15 residues. The CDR3 DNA follows: TGCAGCGTTGAAGAAGGGCGGGAGGCCTACAATGAGCAGTTCTTC. Its protein product is CSVEEGREAYNEQFF.

The rearrangement links TRBV12-3 or TRBV12-4 to TRBJ2-1, with TRBD2 matching over 7 bases. The CDR3 is made up of 17 amino acids. The V gene end was trimmed by 3 bases and the J gene end by 1 base; junction bases not matched to a gene: 9. CDR3 coding DNA: TGTGCCAGCAGTTTCTCTGGGCTAGCGGAATCCTACAATGAGCAGTTCTTC. The encoded protein is CASSFSGLAESYNEQFF.

This chain uses TRBV6-6 with TRBJ2-1; no definite D call. This CDR3 has 14 residues. The V end lost 6 bases, the J end lost 10 bases, and 19 bases lay between the germline ends. The germline V gene encodes CDR1 MNHNY and CDR2 SVGAGI (reference sequence). CDR3 sequence (DNA): TGTGCCAGCAGGACCGCCCCCTCCTCCTACGAGCAGTTCTTC. Translation: CASRTAPSSYEQFF.

The table lists this clonotype with a few counts. The chain recombines TRBV27 with TRBJ2-7; no clear D. The V and J ends lost 7 bases and 6 bases respectively, with 16 bases between them. The CDR3 covers 13 residues. Germline loops: CDR1 MNHEY, CDR2 SMNVEV (reference sequence). The CDR3, as DNA: TGTGCCAGCACCTTTTCTGGGTCATCCGAGCAGTACTTC. Its translation: CASTFSGSSEQYF.

The chain links TRBV6-5 to TRBJ1-2; the D gene is possibly TRBD1 (6 bases). Germline-derived CDR1 and CDR2 are MNHEY and SVGAGI. Trimming left V 4 bases short and J 7 bases short, with 13 bases between. The CDR3 runs 13 residues. CDR3 DNA: TGTGCCAGCAGTTTACAGGCAGGGGCTGGCTACACCTTC. It specifies CASSLQAGAGYTF.

This chain joins TRBV2 and TRBJ2-7; possibly TRBD1 for D (5 bases). This CDR3 region has 14 residues. V dropped 5 bases and J dropped 0 bases, with 11 bases sitting between them. CDR1 is SNHLY and CDR2 is FYNNEI in the germline V gene. As DNA, the CDR3 is TGTGCCAGCAGTCCAGACAGTGGCTCCTACGAGCAGTACTTC. It codes for CASSPDSGSYEQYF.

The chain combines TRBV18 with TRBJ2-7, with 9 positions matching TRBD2. This CDR3 region has 17 residues. Germline V lookup: CDR1 KGHSH, CDR2 LQKENI. After removal of 0 bases from V and 3 bases from J, the junction contained 9 bases not matched to a gene. The CDR3 DNA sequence: TGTGCCAGCTCACCACCGGGCTTTCTAGCGGGGTACTACGAGCAGTACTTC. Its translation is CASSPPGFLAGYYEQYF.

V usage is TRBV5-1 and J usage is TRBJ2-1; 8 bases line up with TRBD2. CDR3 length equals 14 residues. The germline gives CDR1 SGHRS, CDR2 YFSETQ. V lost 4 bases and J lost 6; bases outside the gene matches: 6. This CDR3 is CASSGAGLGNEQFF. In DNA, the CDR3 is TGCGCCAGCAGCGGGGCGGGACTAGGCAATGAGCAGTTCTTC.

This clonotype was counted once. The chain links TRBV5-6 to TRBJ2-3; TRBD2 is a possible D gene (5 bases). The CDR3 has 14 residues. V gave up 1 base and J gave up 4 bases, with 10 bases separating them. Germline CDR1 and CDR2: SGHDT and YYEEEE. CDR3 region: CASSLRGMADTQYF. CDR3 nucleotide sequence: TGTGCCAGCAGCTTGCGGGGTATGGCAGATACGCAGTATTTT.

Relative to its sample, this clonotype is large. J is TRBJ2-1 and V is TRBV7-2, with 8 bases that match TRBD2. The V segment lost 5 bases and the J segment 5 bases; nucleotides outside the gene matches: 11. The CDR3 sequence is 16 residues long. Germline assignment: CDR1 SGHTA and CDR2 FQGNSA. The CDR3 sequence: CASSLGASGPDNEQFF. The CDR3 DNA is TGTGCCAGCAGCCTAGGGGCTAGCGGGCCTGACAATGAGCAGTTCTTC.

This chain uses TRBV20-1 with TRBJ2-7; D is unclear. In germline, CDR1 is DFQATT, CDR2 SNEGSKA (reference sequence). This CDR3 is built from 13 residues. The V gene lost 1 base and the J gene lost 4 bases, with 11 bases spanning the gap. Here the CDR3 reads CSARGRAVYEQYF. For the CDR3, the DNA is TGCAGTGCTAGAGGCCGGGCGGTTTACGAGCAGTACTTC.

The chain combines TRBV29-1 with TRBJ1-2, with TRBD1 matching 7 bases. The germline V gene has CDR1 SQVTM and CDR2 ANQGSEA. This CDR3 region has 16 residues. After removal of 0 bases from V and 5 bases from J, the junction contained 12 bases not matched to a gene. The CDR3 spells CSVEDLGRQGGYGYTF. The CDR3 DNA reads TGCAGCGTTGAAGATTTGGGGCGACAGGGAGGGTATGGCTACACCTTC. The variable domain in full, with the rest retrieved from reference TRBV29-1 and TRBJ1-2, is SAVISQKPSRDICQRGTSLTIQCQVDSQVTMMFWYRQQPGQSLTLIATANQGSEATYESGFVIDKFPISRPNLTFSTLTVSNMSPEDSSIYLCSVEDLGRQGGYGYTFGSGTRLTVV.

The sample holds a few counts of this clonotype. The rearrangement links TRBV7-8 to TRBJ1-1; 8 positions match TRBD1. The CDR3 runs to 14 residues. The germline V gene has CDR1 SGHVS and CDR2 FQNEAQ. J gave up 5 bases and V 4 bases, and 6 bases lay outside the gene matches. DNA of the CDR3: TGTGCCAGCAGCTCCGGACAGGGTTGGACTGAAGCTTTCTTT. Its protein product is CASSSGQGWTEAFF.

The rearrangement links TRBV7-9 to TRBJ1-5; 8 bases agree with TRBD1. V lost 4 bases to trimming and J lost 6 bases; unmatched junction nucleotides: 8. Germline values: CDR1 SEHNR, CDR2 FQNEAQ (reference sequence). CDR3 length: 15 amino acids. The CDR3 coding sequence is TGTGCCAGCAGCTCATCCGACAGGGGAGGTCAGCCCCAGCATTTT. Amino acid sequence: CASSSSDRGGQPQHF.

This chain uses TRBV6-5 with TRBJ2-1; maybe TRBD2 (6 bases). V was shortened by 6 bases and J by 10 bases, with 16 bases between the two germline ends. Germline CDR1 and CDR2: MNHEY and SVGAGI. This CDR3 comprises 13 residues. In nucleotides, the CDR3 is TGTGCCAGCAGCCTATCCCTGGGGAGGGAGCAGTTCTTC. Translating it yields CASSLSLGREQFF.

Comments on this clonotype: At one of its ends the junction is not consistent with the germline gene, which may arise from a read error. This rearrangement joins TRBV12-3 or TRBV12-4 to TRBJ2-1, with 9 bases matching TRBD2. CDR3 length equals 15 residues. This CDR3 reads CASSIAGALWNEQFF. The CDR3 DNA reads TGTGCCAGCAGTATAGCGGGAGCGCTTTGGAATGAGCAGTTCTTC.

This clonotype came up a few times. This chain links TRBV12-3 or TRBV12-4 with TRBJ2-2; D is ambiguous. Trimming shortened V by 3 bases and J by 3 bases, and 11 bases separated the two germline ends. The CDR3 has 15 residues. CDR3 bases: TGTGCCAGCAGTTTTCTGGCGAAACACACCGGGGAGCTGTTTTTT. Protein product: CASSFLAKHTGELFF.

The V call is TRBV20-1, the J call TRBJ1-4, with 7 bases matching TRBD1. V shed 6 bases and J 5 bases; nucleotides not matched to a gene: 3. CDR3 size: 12 residues. The germline CDR1 and CDR2 sequences are DFQATT and SNEGSKA (reference sequence). DNA of the CDR3: TGCAGTGCATCGGACAGGAATGAAAAACTGTTTTTT. Its protein product is CSASDRNEKLFF.

By share, this clonotype ranks as medium-sized. This chain connects TRBV7-2 to TRBJ2-7, with 10 bases that match TRBD1. Germline V gives CDR1 SGHTA, CDR2 FQGNSA. This CDR3 is 15 amino acids long. Germline trimming cut 6 bases from V and 8 bases from J; bases unmatched to any gene: 13. This chain's CDR3 is CASSYIPGTGVKQYF. CDR3 nucleotides: TGTGCCAGCAGTTATATACCCGGGACAGGGGTCAAGCAGTACTTC. The entire variable domain, with the rest obtained from reference TRBV7-2 and TRBJ2-7, is as follows: GAGVSQSPSNKVTEKGKDVELRCDPISGHTALYWYRQSLGQGLEFLIYFQGNSAPDKSGLPSDRFSAERTGGSVSTLTIQRTQQEDSAVYLCASSYIPGTGVKQYFGPGTRLTVT.

The chain has TRBV19 and TRBJ2-1, with D unresolved. Trimming took 6 bases from V and 3 from J, leaving 15 bases between them. This CDR3 has 15 residues. The germline V gene encodes CDR1 LNHDA and CDR2 SQIVND (reference sequence). In nucleotides, the CDR3 is TGTGCCAGTAGCGCAGTGCCAGGAAGCTACAATGAGCAGTTCTTC. Translation: CASSAVPGSYNEQFF. The entire variable domain, with the rest obtained from reference TRBV19 and TRBJ2-1, is as follows: DGGITQSPKYLFRKEGQNVTLSCEQNLNHDAMYWYRQDPGQGLRLIYYSQIVNDFQKGDIAEGYSVSREKKESFPLTVTSAQKNPTAFYLCASSAVPGSYNEQFFGPGTRLTVL.